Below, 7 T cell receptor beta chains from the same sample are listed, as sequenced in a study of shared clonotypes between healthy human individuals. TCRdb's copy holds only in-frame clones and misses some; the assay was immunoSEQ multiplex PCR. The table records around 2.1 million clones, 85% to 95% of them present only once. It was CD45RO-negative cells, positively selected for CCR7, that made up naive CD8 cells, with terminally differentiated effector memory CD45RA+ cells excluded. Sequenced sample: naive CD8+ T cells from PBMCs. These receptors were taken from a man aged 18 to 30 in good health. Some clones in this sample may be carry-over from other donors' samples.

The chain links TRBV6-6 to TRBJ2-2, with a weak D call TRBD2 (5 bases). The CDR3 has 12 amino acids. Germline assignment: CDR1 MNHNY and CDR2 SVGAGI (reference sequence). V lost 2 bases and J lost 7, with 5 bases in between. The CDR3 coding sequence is TGTGCCAGCAGTTACACTAGCGGGGAGCTGTTTTTT. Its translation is CASSYTSGELFF.

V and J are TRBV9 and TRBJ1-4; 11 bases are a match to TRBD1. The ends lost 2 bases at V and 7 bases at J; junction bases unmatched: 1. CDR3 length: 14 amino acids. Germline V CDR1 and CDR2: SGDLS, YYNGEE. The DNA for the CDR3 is TGTGCCAGCAGCGTTGGACAGGGGGCTGAAAAACTGTTTTTT. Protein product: CASSVGQGAEKLFF.

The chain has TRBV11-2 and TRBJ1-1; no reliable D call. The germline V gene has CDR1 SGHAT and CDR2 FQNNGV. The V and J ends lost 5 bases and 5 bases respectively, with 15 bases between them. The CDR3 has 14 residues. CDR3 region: CASSPNPGVTEAFF. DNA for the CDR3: TGTGCCAGCAGCCCGAATCCCGGAGTAACTGAAGCTTTCTTT.

The CDR3 is CASKIGAVSYEQYF. CDR3 nucleotides: TGTGCCAGCAAAATAGGGGCAGTATCCTACGAGCAGTACTTC. The J gene is TRBJ2-7, the V gene TRBV27, with D perhaps TRBD1 (5 bases). The CDR3 covers 14 residues. CDR1 and CDR2 from the germline V gene are MNHEY and SMNVEV (reference sequence). Trimming removed 7 bases from V and 1 base from J, with 14 bases in between.

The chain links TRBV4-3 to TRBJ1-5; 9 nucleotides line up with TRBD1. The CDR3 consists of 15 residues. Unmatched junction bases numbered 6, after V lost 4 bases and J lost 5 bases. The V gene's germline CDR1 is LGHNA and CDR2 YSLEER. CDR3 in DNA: TGCGCCAGCAGCCCGGACAGGGGAAGTCATCAGCCCCAGCATTTT. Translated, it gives CASSPDRGSHQPQHF.

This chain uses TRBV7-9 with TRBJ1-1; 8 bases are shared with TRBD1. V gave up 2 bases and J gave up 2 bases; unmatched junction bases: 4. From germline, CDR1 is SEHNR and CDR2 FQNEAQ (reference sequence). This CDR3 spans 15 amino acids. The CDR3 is CASSLPQGANTEAFF. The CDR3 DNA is TGTGCCAGCAGCTTACCCCAGGGGGCTAACACTGAAGCTTTCTTT.

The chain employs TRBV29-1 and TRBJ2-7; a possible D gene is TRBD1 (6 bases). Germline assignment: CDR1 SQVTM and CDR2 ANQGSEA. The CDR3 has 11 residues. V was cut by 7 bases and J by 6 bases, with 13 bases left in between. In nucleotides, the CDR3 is TGCAGCGGGAAGGACAGTGGCGAGCAGTACTTC. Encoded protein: CSGKDSGEQYF.